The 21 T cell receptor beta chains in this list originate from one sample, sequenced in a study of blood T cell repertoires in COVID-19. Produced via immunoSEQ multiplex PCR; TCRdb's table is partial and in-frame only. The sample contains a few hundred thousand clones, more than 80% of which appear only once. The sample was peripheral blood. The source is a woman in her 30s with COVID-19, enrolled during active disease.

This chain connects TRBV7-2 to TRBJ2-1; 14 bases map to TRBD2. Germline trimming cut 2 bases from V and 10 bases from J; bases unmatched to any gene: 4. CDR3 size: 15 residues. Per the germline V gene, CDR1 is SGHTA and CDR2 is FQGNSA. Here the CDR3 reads CASSLPGLAGEEQFF. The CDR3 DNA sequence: TGTGCCAGCAGCTTACCGGGACTAGCGGGAGAGGAGCAGTTCTTC. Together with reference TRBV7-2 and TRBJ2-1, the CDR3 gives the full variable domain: GAGVSQSPSNKVTEKGKDVELRCDPISGHTALYWYRQSLGQGLEFLIYFQGNSAPDKSGLPSDRFSAERTGGSVSTLTIQRTQQEDSAVYLCASSLPGLAGEEQFFGPGTRLTVL.

CDR3 in DNA: TGTGCCAGCAGTTTGGAGGGCCTCTCTGGAAACACCATATATTTT. Its protein product is CASSLEGLSGNTIYF. The chain uses TRBV28 and TRBJ1-3; no clear D gene. The CDR3 is 15 amino acids. V lost 3 bases and J 0 bases, leaving 9 bases between the germline ends. Germline V lookup: CDR1 MDHEN, CDR2 SYDVKM.

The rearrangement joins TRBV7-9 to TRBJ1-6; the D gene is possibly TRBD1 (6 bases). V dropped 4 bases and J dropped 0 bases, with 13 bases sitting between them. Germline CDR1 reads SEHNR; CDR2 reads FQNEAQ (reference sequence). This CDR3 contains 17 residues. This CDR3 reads CASSSRRGSSYNSPLHF. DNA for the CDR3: TGTGCCAGCAGCTCTCGTAGGGGGAGCTCCTATAATTCACCCCTCCACTTT.

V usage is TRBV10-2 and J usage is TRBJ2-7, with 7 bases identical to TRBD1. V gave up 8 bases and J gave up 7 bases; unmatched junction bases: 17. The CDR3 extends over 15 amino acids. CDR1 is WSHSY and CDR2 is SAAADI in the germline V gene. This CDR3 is CASSKGGDLVWEQYF. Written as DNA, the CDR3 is TGCGCCAGCTCCAAAGGGGGCGACCTGGTTTGGGAGCAGTACTTC.

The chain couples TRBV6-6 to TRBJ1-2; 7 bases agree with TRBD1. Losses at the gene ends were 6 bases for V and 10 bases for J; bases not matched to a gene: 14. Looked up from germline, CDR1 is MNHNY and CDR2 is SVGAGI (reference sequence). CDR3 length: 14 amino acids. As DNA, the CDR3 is TGTGCCAGCAGAAGGATCGGGACAGTACATGACTACACCTTC. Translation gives CASRRIGTVHDYTF.

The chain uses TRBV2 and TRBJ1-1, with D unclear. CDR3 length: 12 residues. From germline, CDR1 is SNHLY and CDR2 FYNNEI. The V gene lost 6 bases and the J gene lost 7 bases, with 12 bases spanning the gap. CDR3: CASRGQTVEAFF. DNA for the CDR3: TGTGCCAGCAGGGGCCAAACAGTTGAAGCTTTCTTT. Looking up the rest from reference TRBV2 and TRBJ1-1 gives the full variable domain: EPEVTQTPSHQVTQMGQEVILRCVPISNHLYFYWYRQILGQKVEFLVSFYNNEISEKSEIFDDQFSVERPDGSNFTLKIRSTKLEDSAMYFCASRGQTVEAFFGQGTRLTVV.

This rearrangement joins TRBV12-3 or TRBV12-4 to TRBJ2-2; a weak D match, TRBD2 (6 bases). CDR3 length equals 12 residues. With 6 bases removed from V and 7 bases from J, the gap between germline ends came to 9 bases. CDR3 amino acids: CASRWRGGELFF. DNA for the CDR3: TGTGCCAGCAGATGGCGGGGCGGGGAGCTGTTTTTT.

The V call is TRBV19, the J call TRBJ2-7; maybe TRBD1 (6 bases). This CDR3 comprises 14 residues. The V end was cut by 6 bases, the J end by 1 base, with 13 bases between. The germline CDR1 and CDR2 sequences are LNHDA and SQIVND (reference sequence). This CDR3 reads CASRPGQSSYEQYF. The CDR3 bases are TGTGCCAGTAGGCCGGGACAAAGTTCCTACGAGCAGTACTTC.

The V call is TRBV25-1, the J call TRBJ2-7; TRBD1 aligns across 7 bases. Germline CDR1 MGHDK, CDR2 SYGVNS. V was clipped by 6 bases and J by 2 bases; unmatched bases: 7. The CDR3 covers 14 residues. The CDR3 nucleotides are TGTGCCAGCAGCCCCGGGACAGCAGCCTACGAGCAGTACTTC. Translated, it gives CASSPGTAAYEQYF.

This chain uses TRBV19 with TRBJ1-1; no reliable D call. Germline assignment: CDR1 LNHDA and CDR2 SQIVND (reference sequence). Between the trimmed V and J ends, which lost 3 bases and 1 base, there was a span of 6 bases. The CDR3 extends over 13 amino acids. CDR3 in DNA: TGTGCCAGTAGTATCTCAGGGAACACTGAAGCTTTCTTT. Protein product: CASSISGNTEAFF.

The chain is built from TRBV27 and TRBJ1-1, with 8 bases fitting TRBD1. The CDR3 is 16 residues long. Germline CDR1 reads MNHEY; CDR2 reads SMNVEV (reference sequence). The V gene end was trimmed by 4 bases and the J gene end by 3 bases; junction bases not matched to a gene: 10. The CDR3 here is CASSSGQGGIYTEAFF. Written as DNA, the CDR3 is TGTGCCAGCAGTTCCGGACAGGGAGGTATTTACACTGAAGCTTTCTTT.

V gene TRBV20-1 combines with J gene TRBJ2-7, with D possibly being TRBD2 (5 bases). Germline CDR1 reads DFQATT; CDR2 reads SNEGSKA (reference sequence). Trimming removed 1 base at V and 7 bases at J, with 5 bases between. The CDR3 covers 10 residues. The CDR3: CSARAGEQYF. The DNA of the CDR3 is TGCAGTGCTAGAGCGGGGGAGCAGTACTTC.

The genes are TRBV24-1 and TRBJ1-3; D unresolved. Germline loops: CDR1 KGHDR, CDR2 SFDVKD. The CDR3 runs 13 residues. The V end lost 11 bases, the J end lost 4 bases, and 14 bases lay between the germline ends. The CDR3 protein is CARADGPGNTIYF. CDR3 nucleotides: TGTGCCAGAGCGGATGGCCCCGGAAACACCATATATTTT.

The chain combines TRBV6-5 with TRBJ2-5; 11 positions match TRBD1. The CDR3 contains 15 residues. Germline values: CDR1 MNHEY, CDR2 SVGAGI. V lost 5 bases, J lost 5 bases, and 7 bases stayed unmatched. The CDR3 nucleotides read TGTGCCAGCAGTACCGGACAGGGGGCGAGGGAGACCCAGTACTTC. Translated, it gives CASSTGQGARETQYF.

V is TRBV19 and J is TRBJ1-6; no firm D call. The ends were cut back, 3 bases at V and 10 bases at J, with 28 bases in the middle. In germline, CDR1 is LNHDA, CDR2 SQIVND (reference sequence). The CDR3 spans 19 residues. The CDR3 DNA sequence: TGTGCCAGTAGTATCGGGGTTCGAGGGTGGTCGTCTAATCAATCACCCCTCCACTTT. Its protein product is CASSIGVRGWSSNQSPLHF.

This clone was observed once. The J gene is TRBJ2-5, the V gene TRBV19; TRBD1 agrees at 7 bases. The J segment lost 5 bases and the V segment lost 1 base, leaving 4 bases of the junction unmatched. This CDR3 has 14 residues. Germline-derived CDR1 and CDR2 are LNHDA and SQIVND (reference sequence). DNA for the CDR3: TGTGCCAGTAGTATAGGACAGGGTAAGGAGACCCAGTACTTC. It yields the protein CASSIGQGKETQYF.

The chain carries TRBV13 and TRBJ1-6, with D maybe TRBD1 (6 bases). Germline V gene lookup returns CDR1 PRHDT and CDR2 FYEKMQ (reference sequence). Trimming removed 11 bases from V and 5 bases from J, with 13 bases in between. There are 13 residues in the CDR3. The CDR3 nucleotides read TGTGCCGCTTCAACAGGGAATAATTCACCCCTCCACTTT. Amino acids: CAASTGNNSPLHF.

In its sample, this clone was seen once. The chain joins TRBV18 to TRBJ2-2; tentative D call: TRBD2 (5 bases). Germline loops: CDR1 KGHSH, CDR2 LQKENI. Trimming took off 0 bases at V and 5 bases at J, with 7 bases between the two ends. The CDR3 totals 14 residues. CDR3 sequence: CASSPPSGTGELFF. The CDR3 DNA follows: TGTGCCAGCTCACCACCGTCGGGGACCGGGGAGCTGTTTTTT.

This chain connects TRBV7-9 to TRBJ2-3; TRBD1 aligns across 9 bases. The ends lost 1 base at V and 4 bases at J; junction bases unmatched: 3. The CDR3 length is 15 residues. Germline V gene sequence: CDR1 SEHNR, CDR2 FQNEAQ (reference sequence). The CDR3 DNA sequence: TGTGCCAGCAGCTTAGGGGACAGGGCCCCAGATACGCAGTATTTT. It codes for CASSLGDRAPDTQYF.

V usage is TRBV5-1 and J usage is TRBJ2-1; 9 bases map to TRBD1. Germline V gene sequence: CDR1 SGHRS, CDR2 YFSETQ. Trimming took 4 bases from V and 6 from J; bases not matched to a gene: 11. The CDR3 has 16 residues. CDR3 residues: CASSTKPGQGGNEQFF. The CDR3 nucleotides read TGCGCCAGCAGCACGAAACCGGGACAGGGCGGCAATGAGCAGTTCTTC.

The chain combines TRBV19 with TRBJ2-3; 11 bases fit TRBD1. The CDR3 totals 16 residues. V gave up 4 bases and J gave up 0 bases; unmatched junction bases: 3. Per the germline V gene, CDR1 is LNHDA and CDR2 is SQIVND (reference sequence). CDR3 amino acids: CASSTWDRGSTDTQYF. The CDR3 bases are TGTGCCAGTAGTACATGGGACAGGGGGAGCACAGATACGCAGTATTTT.